This TCR beta chain was identified in a study of post-analysis software for immune sequencing data. Study-wide context: Several disease courses (relapsing-remitting, secondary progressive and progressive-relapsing) of multiple sclerosis were included.

Notes on the study in general: Under the F measure, samples that were prepared in one batch clustered strongly together. Five or six TRBV segments were more frequent in patients than controls; TRBV5-6, TRBV5-1 and TRBV20-1 belonged to this group. There was significantly lower normalized Chao1 diversity in multiple sclerosis patients than in controls.

Unique molecular identifiers were built into the TCR beta cDNA libraries. Around 500,000 cDNA molecules were obtained from approximately 0.91 to 9.4 million T cells. TCRdb reprocessed the PCR reads with MiXCR, giving one entry per CDR3 protein. This table holds hundreds of thousands of distinct CDR3 sequences, less than 45% found once. J lost 8 bases, V lost 7 bases, and 10 bases had no gene match. The CDR3 length is 14 residues. Germline CDR1 and CDR2: MDHEN and SYDVKM. This clonotype was recorded a few times. Its specificity is not known. This chain joins TRBV28 and TRBJ1-4, with 7 bases lining up with TRBD1. The clonotype originates from a girl under 18 with multiple sclerosis. Source material: blood. In DNA, the CDR3 is TGTGCCAGCACGACTGGTAGACAGGGCGAAAAACTGTTTTTT. As protein: CASTTGRQGEKLFF.